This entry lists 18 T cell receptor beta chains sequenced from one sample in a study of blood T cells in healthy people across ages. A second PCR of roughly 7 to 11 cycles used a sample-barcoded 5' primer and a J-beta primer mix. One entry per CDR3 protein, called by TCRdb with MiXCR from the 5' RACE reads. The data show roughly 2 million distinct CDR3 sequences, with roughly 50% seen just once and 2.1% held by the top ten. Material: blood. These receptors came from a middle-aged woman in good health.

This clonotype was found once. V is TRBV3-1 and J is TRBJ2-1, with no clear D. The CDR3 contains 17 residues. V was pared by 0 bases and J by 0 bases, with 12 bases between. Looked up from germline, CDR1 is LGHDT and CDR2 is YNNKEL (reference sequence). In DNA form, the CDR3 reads TGTGCCAGCAGCCAAGAATGGACCCTAAGCTCCTACAATGAGCAGTTCTTC. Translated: CASSQEWTLSSYNEQFF.

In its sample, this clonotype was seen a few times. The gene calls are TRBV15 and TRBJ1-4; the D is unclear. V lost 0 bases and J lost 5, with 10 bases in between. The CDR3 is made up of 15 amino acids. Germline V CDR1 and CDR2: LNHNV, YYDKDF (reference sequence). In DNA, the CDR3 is TGTGCCACCAGCAGAGATCGGCAGGCGAATGAAAAACTGTTTTTT. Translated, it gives CATSRDRQANEKLFF.

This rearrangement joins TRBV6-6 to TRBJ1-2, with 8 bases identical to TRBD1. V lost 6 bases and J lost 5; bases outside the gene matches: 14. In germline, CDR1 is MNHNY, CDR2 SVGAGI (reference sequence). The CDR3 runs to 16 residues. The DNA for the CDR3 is TGTGCCAGCAGCCAGAACTCTGGACAGGGAGGATATGGCTACACCTTC. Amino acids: CASSQNSGQGGYGYTF.

The CDR3 loop is CASSWADLTDTQYF. The CDR3, as DNA: TGTGCCAGCAGTTGGGCAGACCTCACAGATACGCAGTATTTT. The chain links TRBV28 to TRBJ2-3; D not resolved. Trimming pared 4 bases from V and 2 bases from J, leaving 10 bases between. There are 14 residues in the CDR3. Germline CDR1 MDHEN, CDR2 SYDVKM.

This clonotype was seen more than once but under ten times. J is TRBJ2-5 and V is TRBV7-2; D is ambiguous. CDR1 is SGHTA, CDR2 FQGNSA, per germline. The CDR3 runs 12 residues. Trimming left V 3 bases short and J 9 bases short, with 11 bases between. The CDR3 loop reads CASSFYARAQYF. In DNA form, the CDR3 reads TGTGCCAGCAGCTTCTACGCTAGGGCCCAGTACTTC.

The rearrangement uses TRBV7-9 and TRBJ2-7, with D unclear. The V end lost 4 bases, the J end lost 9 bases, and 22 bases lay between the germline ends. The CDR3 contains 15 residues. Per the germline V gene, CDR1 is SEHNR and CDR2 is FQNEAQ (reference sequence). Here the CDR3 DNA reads TGTGCCAGCAGCTCGTATATACTACTCTCTAAATGGCAGTACTTC. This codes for CASSSYILLSKWQYF.

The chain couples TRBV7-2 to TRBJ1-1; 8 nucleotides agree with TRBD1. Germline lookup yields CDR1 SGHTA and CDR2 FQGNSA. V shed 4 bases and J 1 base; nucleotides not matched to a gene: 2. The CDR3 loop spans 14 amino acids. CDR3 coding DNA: TGTGCCAGCAGCTGGGACAGGTCGAACACTGAAGCTTTCTTT. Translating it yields CASSWDRSNTEAFF.

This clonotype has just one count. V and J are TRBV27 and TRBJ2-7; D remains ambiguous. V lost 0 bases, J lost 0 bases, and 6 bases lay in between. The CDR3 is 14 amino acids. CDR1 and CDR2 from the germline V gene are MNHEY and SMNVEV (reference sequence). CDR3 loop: CASSLSEHSYEQYF. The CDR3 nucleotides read TGTGCCAGCAGTTTATCTGAACACTCCTACGAGCAGTACTTC.

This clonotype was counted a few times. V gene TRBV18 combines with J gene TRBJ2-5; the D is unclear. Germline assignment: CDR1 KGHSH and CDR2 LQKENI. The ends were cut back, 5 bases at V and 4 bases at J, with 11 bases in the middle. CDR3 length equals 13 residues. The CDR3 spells CASSARTRETQYF. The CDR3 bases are TGTGCCAGCTCAGCCAGGACCCGAGAGACCCAGTACTTC.

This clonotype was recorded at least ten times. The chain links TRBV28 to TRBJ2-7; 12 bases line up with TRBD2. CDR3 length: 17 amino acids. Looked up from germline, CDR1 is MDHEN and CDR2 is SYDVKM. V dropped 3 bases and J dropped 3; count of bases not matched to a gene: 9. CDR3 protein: CASSLWGMTSGGYEQYF. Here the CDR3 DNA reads TGTGCCAGCAGTTTGTGGGGGATGACTAGCGGGGGCTACGAGCAGTACTTC.

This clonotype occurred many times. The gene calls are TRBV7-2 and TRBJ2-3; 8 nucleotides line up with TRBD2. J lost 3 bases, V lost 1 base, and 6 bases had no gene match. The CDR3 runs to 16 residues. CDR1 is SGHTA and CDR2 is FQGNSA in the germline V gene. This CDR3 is CASSLVPSGGTDTQYF. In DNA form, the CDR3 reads TGTGCCAGCAGCTTAGTTCCGTCGGGGGGGACAGATACGCAGTATTTT.

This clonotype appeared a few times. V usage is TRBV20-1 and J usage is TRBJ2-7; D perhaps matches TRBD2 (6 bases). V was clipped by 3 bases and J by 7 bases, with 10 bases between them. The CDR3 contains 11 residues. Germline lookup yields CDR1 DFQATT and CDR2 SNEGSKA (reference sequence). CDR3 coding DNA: TGCAGTGCTAGTGCGGGGTCTGAGCAGTACTTC. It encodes CSASAGSEQYF.

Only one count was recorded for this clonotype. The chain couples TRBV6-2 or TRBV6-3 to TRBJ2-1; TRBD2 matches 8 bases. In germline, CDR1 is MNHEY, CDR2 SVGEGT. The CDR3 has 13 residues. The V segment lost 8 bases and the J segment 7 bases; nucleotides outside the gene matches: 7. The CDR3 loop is CASAGGGWNEQFF. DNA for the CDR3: TGTGCCAGCGCCGGGGGGGGTTGGAATGAGCAGTTCTTC.

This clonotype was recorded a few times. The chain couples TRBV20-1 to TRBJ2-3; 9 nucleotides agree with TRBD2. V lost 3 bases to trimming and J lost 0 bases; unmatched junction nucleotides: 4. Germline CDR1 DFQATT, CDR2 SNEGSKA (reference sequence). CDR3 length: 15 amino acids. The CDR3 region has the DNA TGCAGTGCTAGTTGGCTAGCGGGGAGCACAGATACGCAGTATTTT. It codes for CSASWLAGSTDTQYF.

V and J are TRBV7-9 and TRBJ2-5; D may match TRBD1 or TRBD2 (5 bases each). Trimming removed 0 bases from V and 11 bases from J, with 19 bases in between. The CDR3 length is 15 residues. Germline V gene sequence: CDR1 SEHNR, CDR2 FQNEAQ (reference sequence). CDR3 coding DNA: TGTGCCAGCAGCTTAGCGGACCCCCGAGGGGATGAGCAGTACTTC. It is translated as CASSLADPRGDEQYF.

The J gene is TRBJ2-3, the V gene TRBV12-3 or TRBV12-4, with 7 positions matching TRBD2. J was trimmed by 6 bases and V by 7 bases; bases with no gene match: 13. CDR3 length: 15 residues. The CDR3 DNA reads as TGTGCCAGCAAACAAGGAAGAGCGGGGTCGGATACGCAGTATTTT. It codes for CASKQGRAGSDTQYF.

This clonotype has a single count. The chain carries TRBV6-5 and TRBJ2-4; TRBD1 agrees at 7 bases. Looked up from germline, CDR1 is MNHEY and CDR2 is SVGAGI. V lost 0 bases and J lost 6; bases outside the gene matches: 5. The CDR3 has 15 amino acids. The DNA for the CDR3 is TGTGCCAGCAGTTACTCTTCGGGACAGAGAAACATTCAGTACTTC. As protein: CASSYSSGQRNIQYF.

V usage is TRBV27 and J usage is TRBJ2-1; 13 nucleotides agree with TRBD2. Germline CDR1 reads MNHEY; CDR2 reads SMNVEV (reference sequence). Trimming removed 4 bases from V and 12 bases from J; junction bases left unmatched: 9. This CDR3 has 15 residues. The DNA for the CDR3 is TGTGCCAGCAGTTCCGGGACTAGCGGGGAGGGTCGGCAGTTCTTC. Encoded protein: CASSSGTSGEGRQFF.